The table lists the clone carrying this T cell receptor beta chain with many counts. The data stem from a study of T cells after yellow fever vaccination. Study overall: EM, EMRA, CM and Tscm memory subsets were sorted using CD3, CD45RA, CCR7 and CD95.

Using its own MiXCR run on the 5' RACE reads, TCRdb lists one record per CDR3 protein. The sample comprises some 27,000 distinct CDR3 sequences, over 5.5% of which are singletons, and approximately 25% rests with the top ten. Looked up from germline, CDR1 is MNHEY and CDR2 is SMNVEV (reference sequence). The CDR3 is made up of 13 amino acids. The V and J ends lost 0 bases and 8 bases respectively, with 8 bases between them. This receptor was identified in a man aged 25 to 45 who received the YFV17D yellow fever vaccine. The V call is TRBV27, the J call TRBJ2-1; unclear D gene. Sequencing was performed on PBMCs, either bulk or a sorted T-cell subset (CD4+, CD8+, memory, or dextramer-sorted; not recorded which), taken on the day of the yellow fever booster vaccination. CDR3 residues: CASSLSIVYEQFF. CDR3 sequence (DNA): TGTGCCAGCAGTTTATCGATCGTTTATGAGCAGTTCTTC.